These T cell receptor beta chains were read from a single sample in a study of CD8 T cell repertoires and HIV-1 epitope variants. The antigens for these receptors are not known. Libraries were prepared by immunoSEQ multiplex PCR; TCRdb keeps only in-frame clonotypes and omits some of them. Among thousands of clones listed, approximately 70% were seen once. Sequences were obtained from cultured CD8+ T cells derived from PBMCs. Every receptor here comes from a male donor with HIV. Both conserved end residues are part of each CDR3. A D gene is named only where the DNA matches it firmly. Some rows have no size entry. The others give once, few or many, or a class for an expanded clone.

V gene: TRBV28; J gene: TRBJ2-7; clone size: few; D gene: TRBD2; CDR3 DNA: TGTGCCAGCCGGGGGACTAGCGGGCAATCCTACGAGCAGTACTTC; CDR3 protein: CASRGTSGQSYEQYF
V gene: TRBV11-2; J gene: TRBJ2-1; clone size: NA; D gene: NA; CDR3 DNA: TGTGCCAGCAGCCCCTCCCAGGGGCGGTTGTACAATGAGCAGTTCTTC; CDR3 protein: CASSPSQGRLYNEQFF
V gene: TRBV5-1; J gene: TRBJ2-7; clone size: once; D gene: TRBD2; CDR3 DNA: TGCGCCAGCAGCCTAGCGGGAGCGGTCCAGTACGAGCAGTACTTC; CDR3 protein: CASSLAGAVQYEQYF
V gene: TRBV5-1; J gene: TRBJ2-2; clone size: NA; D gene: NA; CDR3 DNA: TGCGCCAGCAGCTTGAAAGGGGCGAACACCGGGGAGCTGTTTTTT; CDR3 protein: CASSLKGANTGELFF
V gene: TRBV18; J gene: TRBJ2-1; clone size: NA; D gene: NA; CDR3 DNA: TGTGCCAGCTCACCAGGGGCCCCTAGCTCCTACAATGAGCAGTTCTTC; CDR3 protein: CASSPGAPSSYNEQFF
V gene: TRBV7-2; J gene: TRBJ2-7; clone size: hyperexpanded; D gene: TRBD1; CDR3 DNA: TGTGCCAGCAGCTTGGGACAGTACCTTCGTGAGCAGTACTTC; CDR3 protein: CASSLGQYLREQYF
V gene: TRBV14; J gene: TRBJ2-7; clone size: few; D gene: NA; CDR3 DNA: TGTGCCAGCAGTCCTACTAGCTCCCACCGGGAGCAGTACTTC; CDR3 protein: CASSPTSSHREQYF
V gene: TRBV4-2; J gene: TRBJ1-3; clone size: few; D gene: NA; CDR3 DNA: TGTGCCAGCAGCAATGGAAACACCATATATTTT; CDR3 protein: CASSNGNTIYF
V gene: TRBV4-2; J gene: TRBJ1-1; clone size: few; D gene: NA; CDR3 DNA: TGTGCCAGCAGCCAAGATACTGCGCAGGATGAAGCTTTCTTT; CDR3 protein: CASSQDTAQDEAFF
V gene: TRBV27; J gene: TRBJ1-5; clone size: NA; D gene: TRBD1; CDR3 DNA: TGTGCCAGCAGTCCCGACAGGGTGTACAATCAGCCCCAGCATTTT; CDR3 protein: CASSPDRVYNQPQHF
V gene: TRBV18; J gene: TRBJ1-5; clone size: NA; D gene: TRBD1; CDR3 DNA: TGTGCCAGCTCCCGGGGACAGGGGGAAGGTCAGCCCCAGCATTTT; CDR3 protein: CASSRGQGEGQPQHF
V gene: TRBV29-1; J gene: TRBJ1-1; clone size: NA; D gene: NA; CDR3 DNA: TGCAGCGTTGAGGTTTCTCTGGCTGGAGCTGAAGCTTTCTTT; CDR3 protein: CSVEVSLAGAEAFF
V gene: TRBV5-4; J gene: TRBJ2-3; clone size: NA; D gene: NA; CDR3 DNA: TGTGCCAGCAGCTTCGGAGGGGGCGCAGATACGCAGTATTTT; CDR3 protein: CASSFGGGADTQYF
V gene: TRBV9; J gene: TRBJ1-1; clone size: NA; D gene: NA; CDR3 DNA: TGTGCCAGCAGCGAAACCCCGGCGGGCACTGAAGCTTTCTTT; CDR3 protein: CASSETPAGTEAFF
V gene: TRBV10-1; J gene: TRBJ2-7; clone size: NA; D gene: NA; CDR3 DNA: TGCGCCAGCAGTGATATCTACGAGCAGTACTTC; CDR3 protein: CASSDIYEQYF
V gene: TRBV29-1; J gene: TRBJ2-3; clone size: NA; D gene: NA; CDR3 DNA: TGCAGCGTGGACGTCGCTAGCACAGATACGCAGTATTTT; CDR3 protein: CSVDVASTDTQYF
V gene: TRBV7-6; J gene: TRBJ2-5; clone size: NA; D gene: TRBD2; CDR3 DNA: TGTGCCAGCAGCTATGGACTAGCCGGCCAAGAGACCCAGTACTTC; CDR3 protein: CASSYGLAGQETQYF
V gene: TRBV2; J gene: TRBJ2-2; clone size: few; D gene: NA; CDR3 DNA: TGTGCCAGCTTGGGGGCCCTGAACACCGGGGAGCTGTTTTTT; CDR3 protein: CASLGALNTGELFF
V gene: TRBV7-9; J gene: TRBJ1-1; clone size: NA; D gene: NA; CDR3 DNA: TGTGCCAGCAGCTTACGTTCACAGAACACTGAAGCTTTCTTT; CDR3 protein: CASSLRSQNTEAFF
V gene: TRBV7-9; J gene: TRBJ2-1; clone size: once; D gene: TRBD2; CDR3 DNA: TGTGCCAGCAGCTTACTGGCGGGAGAGGGCAATGAGCAGTTCTTC; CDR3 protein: CASSLLAGEGNEQFF
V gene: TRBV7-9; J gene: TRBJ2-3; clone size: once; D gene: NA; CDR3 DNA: TGTGCCAGCAGCTTAGACACGGCGGGACCTAGCACAGATACGCAGTATTTT; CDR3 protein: CASSLDTAGPSTDTQYF
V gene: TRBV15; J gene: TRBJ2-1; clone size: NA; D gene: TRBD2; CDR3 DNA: TGTGCCACCAGCACCCATGGGGGACTAGCGGGACCTGGCTATGAGCAGTTCTTC; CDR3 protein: CATSTHGGLAGPGYEQFF
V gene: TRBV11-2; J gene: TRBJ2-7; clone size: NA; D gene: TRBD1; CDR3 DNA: TGTGCCAGCAGCTTAGGGACAGGGGTATCCTACGAGCAGTACTTC; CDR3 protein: CASSLGTGVSYEQYF
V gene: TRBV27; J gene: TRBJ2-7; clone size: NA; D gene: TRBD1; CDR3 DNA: TGTGCCAGCAGTTTTACGGGACAGGGGCAGTACTTC; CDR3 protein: CASSFTGQGQYF
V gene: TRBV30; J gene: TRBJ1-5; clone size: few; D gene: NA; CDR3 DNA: TGTGCCTGGAGTCCCCGGGGGGATCAGCCCCAGCATTTT; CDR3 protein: CAWSPRGDQPQHF
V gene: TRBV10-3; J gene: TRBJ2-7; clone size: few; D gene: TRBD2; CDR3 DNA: TGTGCCATCAGTGAGGGTGTTAGCGGGTACGAGCAGTACTTC; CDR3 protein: CAISEGVSGYEQYF
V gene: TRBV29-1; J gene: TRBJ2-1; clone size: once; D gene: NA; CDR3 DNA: TGCAGCGTTCTTTGGGTAAGCTCCTACAATGAGCAGTTCTTC; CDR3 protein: CSVLWVSSYNEQFF
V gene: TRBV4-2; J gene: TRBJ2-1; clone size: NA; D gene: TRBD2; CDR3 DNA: TGTGCCAGCAGCCGCCCGCTAGCGGGAGTATCGAATGAGCAGTTCTTC; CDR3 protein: CASSRPLAGVSNEQFF
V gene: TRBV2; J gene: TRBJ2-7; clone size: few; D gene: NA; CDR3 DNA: TGTGCCAGCAGTGAAAGGGCAGGATCCCGCGAGCAGTACTTC; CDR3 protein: CASSERAGSREQYF
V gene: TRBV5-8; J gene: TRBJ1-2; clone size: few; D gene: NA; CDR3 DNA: TGTGCCAGCAGCTTGCGGGCGGGGGGCTACACCTTC; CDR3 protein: CASSLRAGGYTF
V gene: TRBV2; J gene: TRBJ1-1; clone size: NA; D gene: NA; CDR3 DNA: TGTGCCAGCAGCCCCGGGGAGGGGGTGAACACTGAAGCTTTCTTT; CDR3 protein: CASSPGEGVNTEAFF
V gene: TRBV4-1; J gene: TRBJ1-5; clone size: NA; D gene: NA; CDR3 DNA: TGCGCCAGCAGCCAAGATATAGGGGCCTTCAATCAGCCCCAGCATTTT; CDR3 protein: CASSQDIGAFNQPQHF
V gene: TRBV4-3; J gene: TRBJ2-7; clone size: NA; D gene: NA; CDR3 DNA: TGCGCCAGCAGCCAGTCAACGGGGGTCCCCTACGAGCAGTACTTC; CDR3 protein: CASSQSTGVPYEQYF
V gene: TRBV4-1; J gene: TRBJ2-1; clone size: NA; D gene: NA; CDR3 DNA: TGCGCCAGCAGCCAAGCGAGCTCCTACAATGAGCAGTTCTTC; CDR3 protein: CASSQASSYNEQFF
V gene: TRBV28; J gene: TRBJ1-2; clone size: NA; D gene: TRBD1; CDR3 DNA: TGTGCCAGCAGTATGAGACAGGGGGCGTATGGCTACACCTTC; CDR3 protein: CASSMRQGAYGYTF
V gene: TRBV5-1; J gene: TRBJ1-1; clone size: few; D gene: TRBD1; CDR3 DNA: TGCGCCAGCAGCACTCAGGGGGACACTGAAGCTTTCTTT; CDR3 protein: CASSTQGDTEAFF
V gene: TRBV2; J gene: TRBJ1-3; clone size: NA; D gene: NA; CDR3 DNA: TGTGCCAGGGGGATGGCAGGGCCTGGAAACACCATATATTTT; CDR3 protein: CARGMAGPGNTIYF
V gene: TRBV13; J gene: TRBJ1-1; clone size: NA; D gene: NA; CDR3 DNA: TGTGCCAGCGATGAGGGTTCGGGGAACACTGAAGCTTTCTTT; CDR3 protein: CASDEGSGNTEAFF
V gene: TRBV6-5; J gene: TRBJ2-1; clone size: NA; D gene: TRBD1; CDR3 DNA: TGTGCCAGCAGTTACTCTAGAGGGGGCGCCTACAATGAGCAGTTCTTC; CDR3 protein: CASSYSRGGAYNEQFF
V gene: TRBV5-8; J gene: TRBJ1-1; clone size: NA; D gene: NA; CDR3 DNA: TGTGCCAGCAGGGAGCAAGGGGGTACTGAAGCTTTCTTT; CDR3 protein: CASREQGGTEAFF
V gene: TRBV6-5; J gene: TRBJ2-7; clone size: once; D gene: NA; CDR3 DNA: TGTGCCAGCAGTCCTCTAGCGTACTCCTACGAGCAGTACTTC; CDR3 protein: CASSPLAYSYEQYF
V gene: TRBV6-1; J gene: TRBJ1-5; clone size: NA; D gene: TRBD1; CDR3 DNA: TGTGCCAGCAGTTGGACAGGCGGGAGCAATCAGCCCCAGCATTTT; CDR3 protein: CASSWTGGSNQPQHF
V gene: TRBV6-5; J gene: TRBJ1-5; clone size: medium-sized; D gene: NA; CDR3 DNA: TGTGCCAGCAGTGGGGGGCAGGGGATACATCAGCCCCAGCATTTT; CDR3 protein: CASSGGQGIHQPQHF
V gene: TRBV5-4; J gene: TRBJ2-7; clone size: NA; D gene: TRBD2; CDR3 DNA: TGTGCCAGCAGCTTGGGACTAGCGGGAGAGGAGCAGTACTTC; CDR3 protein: CASSLGLAGEEQYF
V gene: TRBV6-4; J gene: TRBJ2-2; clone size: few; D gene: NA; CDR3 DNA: TGTGCCAGCAGTGACATAGGGATAACCCCGTCGGGCACCGGGGAGCTGTTTTTT; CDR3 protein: CASSDIGITPSGTGELFF
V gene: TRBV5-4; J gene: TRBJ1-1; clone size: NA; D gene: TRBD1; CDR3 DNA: TGTGCCAGCAGCCGACAGGGGAACACTGAAGCTTTCTTT; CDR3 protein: CASSRQGNTEAFF
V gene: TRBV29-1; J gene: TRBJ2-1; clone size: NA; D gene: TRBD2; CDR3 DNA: TGCAGCGTTGAACTAGCGGGAACCTACAATGAGCAGTTCTTC; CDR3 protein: CSVELAGTYNEQFF